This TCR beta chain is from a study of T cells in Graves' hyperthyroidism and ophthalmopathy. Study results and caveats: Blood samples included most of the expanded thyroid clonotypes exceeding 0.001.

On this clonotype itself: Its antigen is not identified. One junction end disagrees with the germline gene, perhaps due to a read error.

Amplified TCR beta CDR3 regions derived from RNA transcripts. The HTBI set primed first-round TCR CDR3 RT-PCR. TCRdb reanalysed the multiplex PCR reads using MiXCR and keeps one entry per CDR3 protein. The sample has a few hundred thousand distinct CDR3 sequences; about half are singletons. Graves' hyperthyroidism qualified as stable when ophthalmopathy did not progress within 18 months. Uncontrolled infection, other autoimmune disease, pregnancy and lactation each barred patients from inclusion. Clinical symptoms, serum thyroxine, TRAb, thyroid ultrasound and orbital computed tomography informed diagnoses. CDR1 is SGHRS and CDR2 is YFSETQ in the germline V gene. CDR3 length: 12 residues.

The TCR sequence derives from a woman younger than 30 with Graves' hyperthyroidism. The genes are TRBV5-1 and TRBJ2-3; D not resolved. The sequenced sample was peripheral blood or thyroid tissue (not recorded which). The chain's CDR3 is CASSPYTDTQYF. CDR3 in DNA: TGTGCCAGCAGCCCCTACACAGATACGCAGTATTTT.